These T cell receptor beta chains were read from a single sample in a study of blood T cell repertoires in COVID-19. The protocol was immunoSEQ multiplex PCR, while the TCRdb copy is restricted to in-frame clones and leaves out a portion. This table has some 380,000 clones, around 90% appearing once. Sequences were obtained from peripheral blood. These receptors all come from a man younger than 30 with active or convalescent COVID-19. Both conserved end residues are part of each CDR3. D genes are given only for firm matches. Some rows mark clone size as missing; the rest say once, few, many or name a class of expanded clone.

TGCAGCGTCCTAGACAAGGGGAAAGGGCCTACCGAAGGCTACACCTTC	CSVLDKGKGPTEGYTF	TRBV29-1	NA	TRBJ1-2	NA
TGTGCCAGCAGGCCGGACAGGACCTCTGGAAACACCATATATTTT	CASRPDRTSGNTIYF	TRBV6-5	NA	TRBJ1-3	TRBD1
TGTGCCAGCAGCGCTCGGGGGGGCCCTACGGGGCAGTTCTTC	CASSARGGPTGQFF	TRBV7-8	NA	TRBJ2-1	TRBD2
TGTGCCAGCAGTTTTGGGGGGTTTCAGCCCCAGCATTTT	CASSFGGFQPQHF	TRBV12-3/TRBV12-4	NA	TRBJ1-5	NA
TGTGCCAGCAGTGACTCCAGCGGGAGAGGTCATGAGCAGTTCTTC	CASSDSSGRGHEQFF	TRBV6-4	NA	TRBJ2-1	TRBD2
TGTGCCAGCTCACAAGGACAGGGCGGCACTGAAGCTTTCTTT	CASSQGQGGTEAFF	TRBV18	NA	TRBJ1-1	TRBD1
TGTGCCAGCAGTTTAGGCAGGAACTATGGCTACACCTTC	CASSLGRNYGYTF	TRBV28	once	TRBJ1-2	NA
TGTGCCAGCAGCGGGACTAGCGGGAGGAACGAGCAGTACTTC	CASSGTSGRNEQYF	TRBV7-9	NA	TRBJ2-7	TRBD2
TGTGCCAGCGGGGACAGGGCTCTTAACTATGGCTACACCTTC	CASGDRALNYGYTF	TRBV6-5	NA	TRBJ1-2	TRBD1
TGTGCCAGTGGGAGCGGACAGAGGACTAATCAGCCCCAGCATTTT	CASGSGQRTNQPQHF	TRBV3-1/TRBV3-2	NA	TRBJ1-5	NA
TGTGCCAGTAGGATCGGGGGTCTGAACACTGAAGCTTTCTTT	CASRIGGLNTEAFF	TRBV19	NA	TRBJ1-1	NA
TGTGCCATCTTCTCAGGGGCCTACAATGAGCAGTTCTTC	CAIFSGAYNEQFF	TRBV10-3	NA	TRBJ2-1	NA
TGTGCCAGCAGTAGTCCGGGACAGGGTAATCAGCCCCAGCATTTT	CASSSPGQGNQPQHF	TRBV6-6	NA	TRBJ1-5	TRBD1
TGTGCCAGCAGCTTACGGGGATACGGCTACACCTTC	CASSLRGYGYTF	TRBV9	NA	TRBJ1-2	NA
TGTGCCAGCAGCTTAGCGGGAAGGGGGGGGAACACTGAAGCTTTCTTT	CASSLAGRGGNTEAFF	TRBV7-6	NA	TRBJ1-1	NA